These 16 T cell receptor beta chains were sequenced from one sample in a study of shared clonotypes between healthy human individuals. The protocol was immunoSEQ multiplex PCR, while the TCRdb copy is restricted to in-frame clones and leaves out a portion. The sample lists approximately 600,000 clones; approximately 95% were seen once. Terminally differentiated effector memory CD45RA+ cells were excluded by CCR7 positive selection of CD45RO-negative cells. The sequencing sample was made of naive CD8+ T cells sorted from blood. Receptors were obtained from a woman in her twenties or thirties in good health.

The chain is built from TRBV6-5 and TRBJ2-7; no firm D call. Germline V CDR1 and CDR2: MNHEY, SVGAGI. Trimming removed 8 bases from V and 7 bases from J, with 21 bases in between. The CDR3 runs to 14 residues. The CDR3 spells CASSPLTVVGEQYF. Written as DNA, the CDR3 is TGTGCCAGCTCTCCCCTGACCGTAGTGGGAGAGCAGTACTTC.

The chain recombines TRBV30 with TRBJ2-5; 9 bases are shared with TRBD2. The better agreement between TRBJ2-7 and the DNA end casts doubt on the J call. There are 13 residues in the CDR3. CDR1 and CDR2 from the germline V gene are GTSNPN and SVGIG (reference sequence). CDR3 loop: CAWSASGIGEQYF. The CDR3 DNA reads as TGTGCCTGGAGCGCTAGCGGGATTGGCGAGCAGTACTTC.

The chain uses TRBV18 and TRBJ1-4; D remains ambiguous. Germline loops: CDR1 KGHSH, CDR2 LQKENI. This CDR3 has 15 residues. V dropped 4 bases and J dropped 0 bases, with 9 bases sitting between them. CDR3 loop: CASSLGWATNEKLFF. The CDR3 DNA reads as TGTGCCAGCTCACTTGGGTGGGCAACTAATGAAAAACTGTTTTTT.

This chain joins TRBV28 and TRBJ1-6; D remains ambiguous. In germline, CDR1 is MDHEN, CDR2 SYDVKM. The CDR3 extends over 14 amino acids. Trimming took off 10 bases at V and 5 bases at J, with 15 bases between the two ends. The CDR3: CATTNMGNNSPLHF. CDR3 in DNA: TGTGCCACTACCAACATGGGGAATAATTCACCCCTCCACTTT.

The chain combines TRBV28 with TRBJ2-2, with 7 positions matching TRBD1. Losses at the gene ends were 2 bases for V and 7 bases for J; bases not matched to a gene: 7. In germline, CDR1 is MDHEN, CDR2 SYDVKM. The CDR3 length is 15 residues. CDR3 DNA: TGTGCCAGCAGTTTAACGGGACAGTGGGGCGGGGAGCTGTTTTTT. Its translation: CASSLTGQWGGELFF.

This clone has a single count. The V call is TRBV13, the J call TRBJ1-2, with a possible D match to TRBD1 (5 bases). The V gene's germline CDR1 is PRHDT and CDR2 FYEKMQ (reference sequence). V lost 5 bases to trimming and J lost 2 bases, with 15 bases between them. This CDR3 has 15 residues. The CDR3 reads CASSQGTGINYGYTF. The CDR3 nucleotides read TGTGCCAGCAGCCAAGGGACGGGAATAAACTATGGCTACACCTTC.

This clone was picked up one time. The chain recombines TRBV13 with TRBJ2-7; D ambiguous. The germline CDR1 and CDR2 sequences are PRHDT and FYEKMQ (reference sequence). The CDR3 totals 14 residues. V lost 2 bases and J lost 2, with 10 bases in between. The CDR3 spells CASSLFGRAYEQYF. The DNA of the CDR3 is TGTGCCAGCAGCTTATTTGGCCGCGCCTACGAGCAGTACTTC.

The rearrangement uses TRBV7-8 and TRBJ2-4, with a weak D call TRBD1 (5 bases). Looked up from germline, CDR1 is SGHVS and CDR2 is FQNEAQ. Trimming shortened V by 5 bases and J by 5 bases, and 19 bases separated the two germline ends. This CDR3 is built from 16 residues. CDR3 protein: CASSESRARTQNIQYF. The CDR3 DNA follows: TGTGCCAGCAGCGAGAGCAGGGCCAGGACGCAAAACATTCAGTACTTC.

The chain has TRBV6-1 and TRBJ2-2; D remains unclear. The germline V gene has CDR1 MNHNS and CDR2 SASEGT. CDR3 length: 14 amino acids. V dropped 6 bases and J dropped 1 base, with 9 bases sitting between them. This chain's CDR3 is CASSWNGNTGELFF. As DNA, the CDR3 is TGTGCCAGCAGCTGGAATGGGAACACCGGGGAGCTGTTTTTT.

The V and J genes are TRBV5-5 and TRBJ2-7; D gene unclear. The CDR3 totals 13 residues. V shed 2 bases and J shed 6 bases, with 12 bases lying between them. Germline V gene lookup returns CDR1 SGHKS and CDR2 YYEKEE (reference sequence). The CDR3 spells CASSFTQFSEQYF. In DNA form, the CDR3 reads TGTGCCAGCAGCTTCACACAGTTCAGCGAGCAGTACTTC. Combining the CDR3 with reference TRBV5-5 and TRBJ2-7 gives the whole variable domain DAGVTQSPTHLIKTRGQQVTLRCSPISGHKSVSWYQQVLGQGPQFIFQYYEKEERGRGNFPDRFSARQFPNYSSELNVNALLLGDSALYLCASSFTQFSEQYFGPGTRLTVT.

The V gene is TRBV14, the J gene TRBJ2-7; 9 bases fit TRBD1. After removal of 3 bases from V and 3 bases from J, the junction contained 3 bases not matched to a gene. CDR1 is SGHDN and CDR2 is FVKESK in the germline V gene. The CDR3 extends over 14 amino acids. The CDR3 bases are TGTGCCAGCAGCCACGGGACAGGGCTCTACGAGCAGTACTTC. This encodes CASSHGTGLYEQYF.

The chain joins TRBV27 to TRBJ2-5, with TRBD2 identical over 9 bases. Judging by the DNA end, TRBJ2-7 fits better; the J call may be wrong. Germline CDR1 reads MNHEY; CDR2 reads SMNVEV (reference sequence). CDR3 length: 13 residues. DNA for the CDR3: TGTGCCAGCAGGTTAGCGGGGGCCTACGAGCAGTACTTC. It translates to CASRLAGAYEQYF.

This chain joins TRBV4-1 and TRBJ2-3, with D unclear. The V end was cut by 3 bases, the J end by 1 base, with 8 bases between. This CDR3 is built from 14 residues. Germline V CDR1 and CDR2: MGHRA, YSYEKL. The CDR3 loop reads CASSQTLGTDTQYF. CDR3 coding DNA: TGCGCCAGCAGCCAGACGCTAGGCACAGATACGCAGTATTTT.

Only one count was recorded for this clone. CDR3 residues: CASSLGVSSYEQYF. CDR3 coding DNA: TGTGCCAGCAGCTTAGGCGTTAGCTCCTACGAGCAGTACTTC. The chain is built from TRBV7-9 and TRBJ2-7; D is unresolved. From germline, CDR1 is SEHNR and CDR2 FQNEAQ (reference sequence). V was shortened by 1 base and J by 0 bases, with 7 bases between the two germline ends. The CDR3 consists of 14 residues.

The chain employs TRBV28 and TRBJ1-4, with TRBD1 identical over 8 bases. The CDR3 has 13 residues. The V gene end was trimmed by 7 bases and the J gene end by 4 bases; junction bases not matched to a gene: 2. In germline, CDR1 is MDHEN, CDR2 SYDVKM. For the CDR3, the DNA is TGTGCCAGCACAGGGGGCTTTAATGAAAAACTGTTTTTT. Its protein is CASTGGFNEKLFF.

This clone was counted a few times. This chain connects TRBV5-4 to TRBJ1-1; maybe TRBD1 (5 bases). The V gene lost 9 bases and the J gene lost 5 bases, with 23 bases spanning the gap. Germline V gene data show CDR1 as SGHNT and CDR2 as YYREEE (reference sequence). The CDR3 extends over 15 amino acids. CDR3 nucleotides: TGTGCCACCAGGGAAAGCAGGGTTTTTGAAACTGAAGCTTTCTTT. Protein: CATRESRVFETEAFF. Looking up the rest from reference TRBV5-4 and TRBJ1-1 gives the full variable domain: ETGVTQSPTHLIKTRGQQVTLRCSSQSGHNTVSWYQQALGQGPQFIFQYYREEENGRGNFPPRFSGLQFPNYSSELNVNALELDDSALYLCATRESRVFETEAFFGQGTRLTVV.